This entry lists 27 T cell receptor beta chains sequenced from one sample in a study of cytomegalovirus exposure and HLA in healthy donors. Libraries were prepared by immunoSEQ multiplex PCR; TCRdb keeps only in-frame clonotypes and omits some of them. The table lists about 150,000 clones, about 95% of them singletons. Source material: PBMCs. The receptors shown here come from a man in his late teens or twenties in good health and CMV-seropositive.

CDR3 DNA sequence: TGTGCCAGTAGCATGGGACAGGGGTTCAATCAGCCCCAGCATTTT. Its translation is CASSMGQGFNQPQHF. The chain links TRBV19 to TRBJ1-5; 10 nucleotides agree with TRBD1. V lost 6 bases and J lost 3; bases outside the gene matches: 5. Germline loops: CDR1 LNHDA, CDR2 SQIVND (reference sequence). This CDR3 region has 15 residues. Based on the CDR3 plus reference TRBV19 and TRBJ1-5, the full variable domain is DGGITQSPKYLFRKEGQNVTLSCEQNLNHDAMYWYRQDPGQGLRLIYYSQIVNDFQKGDIAEGYSVSREKKESFPLTVTSAQKNPTAFYLCASSMGQGFNQPQHFGDGTRLSIL.

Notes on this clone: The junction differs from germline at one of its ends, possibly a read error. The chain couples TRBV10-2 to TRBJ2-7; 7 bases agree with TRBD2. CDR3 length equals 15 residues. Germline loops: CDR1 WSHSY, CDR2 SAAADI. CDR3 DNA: TGCACCAGCAGTGAAAGTAGCGGGCTCTCCTACGAGCAGTACTTC. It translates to CTSSESSGLSYEQYF.

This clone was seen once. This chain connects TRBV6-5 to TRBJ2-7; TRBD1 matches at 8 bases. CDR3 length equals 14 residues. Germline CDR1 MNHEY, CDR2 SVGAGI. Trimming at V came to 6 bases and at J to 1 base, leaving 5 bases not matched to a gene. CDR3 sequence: CASRYGTGSYEQYF. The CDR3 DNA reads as TGTGCCAGCAGGTACGGGACAGGATCCTACGAGCAGTACTTC.

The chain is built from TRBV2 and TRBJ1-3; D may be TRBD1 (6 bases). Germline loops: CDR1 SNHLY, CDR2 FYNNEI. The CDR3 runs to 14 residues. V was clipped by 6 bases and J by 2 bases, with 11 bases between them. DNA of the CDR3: TGTGCCAGCAGCCCTAGGGGGACTGGAAACACCATATATTTT. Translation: CASSPRGTGNTIYF. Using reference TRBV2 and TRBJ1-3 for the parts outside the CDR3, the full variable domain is EPEVTQTPSHQVTQMGQEVILRCVPISNHLYFYWYRQILGQKVEFLVSFYNNEISEKSEIFDDQFSVERPDGSNFTLKIRSTKLEDSAMYFCASSPRGTGNTIYFGEGSWLTVV.

CDR3 protein: CASSSTGVGGGGYTF. CDR3 in DNA: TGCGCCAGCAGCTCAACAGGGGTTGGTGGTGGTGGCTACACCTTC. V and J are TRBV5-1 and TRBJ1-2, with 7 nucleotides matching TRBD1. The CDR3 extends over 15 amino acids. Germline assignment: CDR1 SGHRS and CDR2 YFSETQ. Trimming took 3 bases from V and 7 from J; bases not matched to a gene: 12.

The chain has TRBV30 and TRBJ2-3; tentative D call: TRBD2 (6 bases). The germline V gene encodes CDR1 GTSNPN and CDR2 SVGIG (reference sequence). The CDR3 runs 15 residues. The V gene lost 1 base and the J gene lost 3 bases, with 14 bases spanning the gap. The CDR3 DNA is TGTGCCTGGAGTGCCTGGGACTCCATGACAGATACGCAGTATTTT. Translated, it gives CAWSAWDSMTDTQYF.

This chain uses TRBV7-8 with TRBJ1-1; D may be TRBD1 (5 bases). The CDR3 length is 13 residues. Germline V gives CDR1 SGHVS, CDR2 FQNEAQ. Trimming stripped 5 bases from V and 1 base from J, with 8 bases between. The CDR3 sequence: CASSGDRNTEAFF. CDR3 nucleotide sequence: TGTGCCAGCAGCGGAGACAGGAACACTGAAGCTTTCTTT.

This CDR3 is CATSRDLPGRGTGELFF. The CDR3 DNA is TGTGCCACCAGCAGAGATCTGCCAGGCCGGGGCACCGGGGAGCTGTTTTTT. V gene TRBV15 combines with J gene TRBJ2-2, with D possibly matching TRBD2 (5 bases). This CDR3 is built from 17 residues. V gave up 0 bases and J gave up 4 bases, with 15 bases separating them. The germline V gene encodes CDR1 LNHNV and CDR2 YYDKDF (reference sequence).

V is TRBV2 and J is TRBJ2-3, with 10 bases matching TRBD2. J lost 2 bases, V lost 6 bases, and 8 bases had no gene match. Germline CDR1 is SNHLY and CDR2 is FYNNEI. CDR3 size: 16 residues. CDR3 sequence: CASRPPGLALTDTQYF. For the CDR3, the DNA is TGTGCCAGCAGGCCCCCGGGACTAGCGCTCACAGATACGCAGTATTTT.

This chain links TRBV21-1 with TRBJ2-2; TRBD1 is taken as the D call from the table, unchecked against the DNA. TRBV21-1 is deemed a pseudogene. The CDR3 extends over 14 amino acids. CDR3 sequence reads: CATKGQGEGGELFF. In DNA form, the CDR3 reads TGTGCCACCAAGGGACAGGGGGAAGGCGGGGAGCTGTTTTTT.

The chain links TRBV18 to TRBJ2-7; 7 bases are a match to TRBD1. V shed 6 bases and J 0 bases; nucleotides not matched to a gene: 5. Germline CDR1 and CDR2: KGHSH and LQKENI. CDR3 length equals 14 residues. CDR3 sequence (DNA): TGTGCCAGCTCCTCCGGGACAGACTCCTACGAGCAGTACTTC. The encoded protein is CASSSGTDSYEQYF.

In DNA, the CDR3 is TGTGCCAGCAGTGAATGGCTTCGTGATGAGCAGTTCTTC. As protein: CASSEWLRDEQFF. The V and J genes are TRBV2 and TRBJ2-1; D remains unclear. The CDR3 consists of 13 residues. CDR1 and CDR2 from the germline V gene are SNHLY and FYNNEI. The V end was cut by 2 bases, the J end by 8 bases, with 10 bases between.

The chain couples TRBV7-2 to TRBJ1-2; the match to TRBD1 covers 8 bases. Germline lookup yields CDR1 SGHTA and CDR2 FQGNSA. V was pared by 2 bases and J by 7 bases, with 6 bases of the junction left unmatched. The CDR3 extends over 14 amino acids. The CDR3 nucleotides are TGTGCCAGCAGCTTAAGTCAGGGGGCTGGTGGCTACACCTTC. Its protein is CASSLSQGAGGYTF.

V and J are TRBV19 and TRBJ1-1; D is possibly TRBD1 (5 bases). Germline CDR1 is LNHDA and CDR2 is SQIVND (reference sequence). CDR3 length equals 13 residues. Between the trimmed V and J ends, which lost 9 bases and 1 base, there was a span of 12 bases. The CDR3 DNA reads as TGTGCCAGCCTGATTACAGGGAACACTGAAGCTTTCTTT. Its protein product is CASLITGNTEAFF.

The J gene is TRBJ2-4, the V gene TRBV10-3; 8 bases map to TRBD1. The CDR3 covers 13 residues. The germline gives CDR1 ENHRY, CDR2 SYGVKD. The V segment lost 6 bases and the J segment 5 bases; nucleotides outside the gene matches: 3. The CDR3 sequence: CAISPDRENIQYF. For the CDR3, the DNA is TGTGCCATCAGCCCGGACAGGGAAAACATTCAGTACTTC.

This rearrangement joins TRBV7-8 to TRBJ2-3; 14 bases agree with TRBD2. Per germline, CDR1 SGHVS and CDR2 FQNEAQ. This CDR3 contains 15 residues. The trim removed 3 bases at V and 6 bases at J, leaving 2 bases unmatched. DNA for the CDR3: TGTGCCAGCAGCTTCGGGACTAGCGGGAGCGATACGCAGTATTTT. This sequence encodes CASSFGTSGSDTQYF.

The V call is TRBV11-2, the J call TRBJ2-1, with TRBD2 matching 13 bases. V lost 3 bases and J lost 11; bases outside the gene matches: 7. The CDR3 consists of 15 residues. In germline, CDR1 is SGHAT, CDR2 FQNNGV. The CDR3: CASSFGTSGIYKQFF. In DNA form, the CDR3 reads TGTGCCAGCAGCTTCGGGACTAGCGGGATATATAAGCAGTTCTTC.

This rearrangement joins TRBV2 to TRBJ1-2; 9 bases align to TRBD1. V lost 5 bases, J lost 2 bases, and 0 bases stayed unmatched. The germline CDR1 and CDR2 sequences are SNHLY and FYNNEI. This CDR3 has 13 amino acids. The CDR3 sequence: CASSTGGNYGYTF. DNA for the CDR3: TGTGCCAGCAGTACAGGGGGCAACTATGGCTACACCTTC.

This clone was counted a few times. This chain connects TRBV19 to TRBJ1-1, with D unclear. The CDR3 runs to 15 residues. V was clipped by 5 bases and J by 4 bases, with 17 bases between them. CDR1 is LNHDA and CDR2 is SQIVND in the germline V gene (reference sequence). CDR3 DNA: TGTGCCAGTAGTGTACGACATGTGAGTAGCACTGAAGCTTTCTTT. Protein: CASSVRHVSSTEAFF.

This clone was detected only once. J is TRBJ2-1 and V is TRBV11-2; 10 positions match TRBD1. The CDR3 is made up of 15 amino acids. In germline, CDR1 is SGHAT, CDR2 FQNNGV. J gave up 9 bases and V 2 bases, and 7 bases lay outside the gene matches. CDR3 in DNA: TGTGCCAGCAGCTTACATGGACAGGGGGGTACTGAGCAGTTCTTC. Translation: CASSLHGQGGTEQFF.

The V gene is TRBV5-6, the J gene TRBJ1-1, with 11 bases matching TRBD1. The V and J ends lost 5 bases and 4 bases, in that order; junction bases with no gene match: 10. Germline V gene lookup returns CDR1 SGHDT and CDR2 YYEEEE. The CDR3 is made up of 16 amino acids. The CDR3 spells CASSRGTGGSGTEAFF. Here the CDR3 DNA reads TGTGCCAGCAGTCGTGGGACAGGGGGTAGCGGCACTGAAGCTTTCTTT.

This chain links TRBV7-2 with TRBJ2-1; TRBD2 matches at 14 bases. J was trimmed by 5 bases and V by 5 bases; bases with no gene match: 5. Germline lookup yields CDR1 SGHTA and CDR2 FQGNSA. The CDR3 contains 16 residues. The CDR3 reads CASSGRLAGGNNEQFF. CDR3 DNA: TGTGCCAGCAGCGGAAGACTAGCGGGGGGGAACAATGAGCAGTTCTTC.

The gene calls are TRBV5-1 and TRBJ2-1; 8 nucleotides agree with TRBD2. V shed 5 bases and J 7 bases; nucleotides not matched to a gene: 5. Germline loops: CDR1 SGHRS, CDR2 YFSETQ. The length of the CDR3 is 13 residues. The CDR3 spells CASSLAGSNEQFF. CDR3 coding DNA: TGCGCCAGCAGTCTAGCGGGTTCTAATGAGCAGTTCTTC. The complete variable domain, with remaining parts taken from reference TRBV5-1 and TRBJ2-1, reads KAGVTQTPRYLIKTRGQQVTLSCSPISGHRSVSWYQQTPGQGLQFLFEYFSETQRNKGNFPGRFSGRQFSNSRSEMNVSTLELGDSALYLCASSLAGSNEQFFGPGTRLTVL.

The CDR3: CAWSVTVRTAELFF. CDR3 bases: TGTGCCTGGAGTGTAACAGTGCGAACAGCGGAGCTGTTTTTT. This chain uses TRBV30 with TRBJ2-2; D remains unclear. The CDR3 runs 14 residues. V shed 0 bases and J shed 10 bases, with 15 bases lying between them. Germline V gene sequence: CDR1 GTSNPN, CDR2 SVGIG (reference sequence).

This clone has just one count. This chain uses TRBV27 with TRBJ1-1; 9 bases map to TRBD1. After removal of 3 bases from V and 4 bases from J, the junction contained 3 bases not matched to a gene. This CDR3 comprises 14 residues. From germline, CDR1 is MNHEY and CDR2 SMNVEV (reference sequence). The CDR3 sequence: CASSLTGGLTEAFF. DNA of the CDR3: TGTGCCAGCAGTTTGACAGGGGGTCTCACTGAAGCTTTCTTT.

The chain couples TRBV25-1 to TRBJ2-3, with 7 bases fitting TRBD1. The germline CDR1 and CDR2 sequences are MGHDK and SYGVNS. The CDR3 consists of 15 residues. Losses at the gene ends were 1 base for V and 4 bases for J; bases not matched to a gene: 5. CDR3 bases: TGTGCCAGCAGTGAATTGAGGGGGCGGGCAGATACGCAGTATTTT. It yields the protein CASSELRGRADTQYF.

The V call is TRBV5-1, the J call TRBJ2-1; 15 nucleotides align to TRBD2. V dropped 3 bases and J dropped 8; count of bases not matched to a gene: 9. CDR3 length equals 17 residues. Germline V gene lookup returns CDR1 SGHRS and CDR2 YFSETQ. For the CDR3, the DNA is TGCGCCAGCAGCTCCGGACTAGCGGGAGGGCAGGTGGATGAGCAGTTCTTC. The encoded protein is CASSSGLAGGQVDEQFF.